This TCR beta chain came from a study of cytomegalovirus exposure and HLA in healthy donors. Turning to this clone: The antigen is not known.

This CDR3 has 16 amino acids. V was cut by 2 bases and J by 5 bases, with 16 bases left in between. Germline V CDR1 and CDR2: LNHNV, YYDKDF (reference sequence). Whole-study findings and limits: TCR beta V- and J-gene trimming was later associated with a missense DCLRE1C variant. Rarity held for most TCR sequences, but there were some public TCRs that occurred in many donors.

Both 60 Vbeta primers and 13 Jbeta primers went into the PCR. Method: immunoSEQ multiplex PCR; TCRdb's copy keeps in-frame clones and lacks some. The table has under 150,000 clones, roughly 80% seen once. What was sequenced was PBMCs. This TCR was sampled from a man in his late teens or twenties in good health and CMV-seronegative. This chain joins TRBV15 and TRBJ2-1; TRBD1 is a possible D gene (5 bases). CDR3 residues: CATSRQGSLFNNEQFF. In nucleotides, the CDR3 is TGTGCCACCAGCAGACAGGGCTCCCTATTCAACAATGAGCAGTTCTTC.